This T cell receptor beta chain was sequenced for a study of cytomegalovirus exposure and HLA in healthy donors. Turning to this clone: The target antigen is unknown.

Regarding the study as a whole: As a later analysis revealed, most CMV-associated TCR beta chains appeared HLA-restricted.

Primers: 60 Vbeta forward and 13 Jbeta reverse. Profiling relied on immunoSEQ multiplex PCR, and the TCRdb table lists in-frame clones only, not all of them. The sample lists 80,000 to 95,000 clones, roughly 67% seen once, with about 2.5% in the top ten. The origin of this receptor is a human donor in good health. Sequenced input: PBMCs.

The CDR3 nucleotides are TGTGCCAGTAGGCAGGGAGAGGGGGCTGAAGCTTTCTTT. It yields the protein CASRQGEGAEAFF. The chain is built from TRBV19 and TRBJ1-1, with D tentatively TRBD1 (6 bases). V dropped 6 bases and J dropped 6 bases, with 14 bases sitting between them. CDR1 is LNHDA and CDR2 is SQIVND in the germline V gene (reference sequence). The CDR3 is 13 residues long.